This TCR beta chain was sequenced for a study of T cell responses to AZD1222 COVID-19 vaccine. As concerns this clone: Its antigen remains unknown.

The repertoire was sequenced with immunoSEQ multiplex PCR; TCRdb's copy has only in-frame clones and lacks some. Of just over 70,000 clones listed, 85% are singletons. General study results and limits: Donors were largely white British and mainly female; clonal diversity was possibly underestimated. Seropositive AZD1222 recipients at baseline numbered only five or six.

Between the trimmed V and J ends, which lost 0 bases and 4 bases, there was a span of 3 bases. Germline-derived CDR1 and CDR2 are SEHNR and FQNEAQ (reference sequence). This CDR3 region has 12 residues. The rearrangement links TRBV7-9 to TRBJ1-2; D not certain. The source of this sequence is an adult in good health. This material consisted of peripheral blood, taken on day 0 of AZD1222 vaccination. The CDR3 nucleotides are TGTGCCAGCAGCTTAGCTGCCTATGGCTACACCTTC. This codes for CASSLAAYGYTF.